The clone carrying this T cell receptor (beta chain) was detected many times. This sample is drawn from a study of molecular identifiers for immune sequencing clone quantification. Study-wide context: Five aliquots were made in replicates from the RNA of 20,000 or 100,000 naive CD8 cells, and four were sequenced.

Previously described methods and listed TCR primers produced bulk TCR libraries. TCRdb reprocessed the PCR reads with MiXCR, giving one entry per CDR3 protein. The table has approximately 550,000 distinct CDR3 sequences, around 21% seen once. Germline trimming cut 6 bases from V and 3 bases from J; bases unmatched to any gene: 8. CDR1 is SNHLY, CDR2 FYNNEI, per germline. This CDR3 region has 15 residues. J is TRBJ2-3 and V is TRBV2, with 8 bases fitting TRBD2. Input material: naive CD8+ T cells from blood, with Jurkat cell RNA spiked in. Sample subset: FACS-sorted CD8+CD4-CCR7+CD45RA+ naive T cells. This receptor was taken from a human donor in good health. Some libraries in this study had Jurkat cell RNA spiked in. CDR3 bases: TGTGCCAGCAGCCGACGGACTAGCAGTACAGATACGCAGTATTTT. It encodes CASSRRTSSTDTQYF.